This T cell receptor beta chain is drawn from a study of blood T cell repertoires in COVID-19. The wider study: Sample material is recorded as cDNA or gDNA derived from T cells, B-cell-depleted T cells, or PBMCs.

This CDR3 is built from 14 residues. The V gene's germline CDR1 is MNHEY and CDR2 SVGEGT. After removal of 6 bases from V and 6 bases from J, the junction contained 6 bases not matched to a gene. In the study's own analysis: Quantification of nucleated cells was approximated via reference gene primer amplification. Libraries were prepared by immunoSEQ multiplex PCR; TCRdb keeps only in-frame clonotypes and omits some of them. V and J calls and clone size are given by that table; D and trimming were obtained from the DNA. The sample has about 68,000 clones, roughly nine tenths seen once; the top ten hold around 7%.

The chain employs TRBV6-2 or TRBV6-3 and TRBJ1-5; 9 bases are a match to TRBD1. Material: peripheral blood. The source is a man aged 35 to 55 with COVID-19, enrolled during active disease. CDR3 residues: CASSPTGGRQPQHF. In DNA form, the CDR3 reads TGTGCCAGCAGCCCTACAGGGGGCCGTCAGCCCCAGCATTTT.